One T cell receptor beta chain is described in this entry. This entry is derived from a study of T cell responses to AZD1222 COVID-19 vaccine. The repertoire was sequenced with immunoSEQ multiplex PCR; TCRdb's copy has only in-frame clones and lacks some. Of about 15,000 clones in the sample, 88% were seen once. Trimming left V 0 bases short and J 0 bases short, with 14 bases between. The CDR3 runs 18 residues. Germline CDR1 is KGHSH and CDR2 is LQKENI. The V call is TRBV18, the J call TRBJ2-2, with D perhaps TRBD1 or TRBD2 (6 bases each). The clonotype originates from an adult who received the AZD1222 COVID-19 vaccine. This specimen consisted of peripheral blood, obtained 28 days after the second AZD1222 dose. In DNA form, the CDR3 reads TGTGCCAGCTCACCACCGCGGGGTGGGGGCCCGAACACCGGGGAGCTGTTTTTT. The encoded protein is CASSPPRGGGPNTGELFF.